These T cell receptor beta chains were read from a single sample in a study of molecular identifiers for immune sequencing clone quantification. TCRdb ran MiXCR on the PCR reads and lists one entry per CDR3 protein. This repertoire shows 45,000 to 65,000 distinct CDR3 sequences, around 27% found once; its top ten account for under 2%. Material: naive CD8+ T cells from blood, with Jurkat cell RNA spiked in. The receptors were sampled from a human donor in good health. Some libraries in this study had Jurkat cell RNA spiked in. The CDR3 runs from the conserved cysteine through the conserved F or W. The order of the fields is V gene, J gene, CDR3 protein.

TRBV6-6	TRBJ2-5	CASSYEDSQETQYF
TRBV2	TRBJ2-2	CASRLGPNTGELFF
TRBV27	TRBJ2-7	CASSSRGIGALYYEQYF
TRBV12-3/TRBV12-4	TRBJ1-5	CASSIRQGFSNQPQHF
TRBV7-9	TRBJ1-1	CASSLDRQNTEAFF
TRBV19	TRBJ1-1	CGSSPRPGQPQNTEAFF
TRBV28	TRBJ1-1	CASSLTQLNTEAFF
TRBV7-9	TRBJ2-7	CASSPTSYEQYF
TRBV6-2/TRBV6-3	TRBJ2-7	CASSSGGSNTFEQYF
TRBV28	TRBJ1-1	CASNNRRITEAFF
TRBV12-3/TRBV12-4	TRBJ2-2	CASSFPGGPGELFF
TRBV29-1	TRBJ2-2	CSVEDSGTSLSGELFF
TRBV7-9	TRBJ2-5	CASMASKETQYF
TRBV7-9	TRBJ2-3	CASSLVTEVLSTDTQYF
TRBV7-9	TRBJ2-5	CASSLSSLQETQYF
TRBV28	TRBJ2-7	CASMFAGGYEQYF
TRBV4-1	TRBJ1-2	CASSQDQWGLSTF
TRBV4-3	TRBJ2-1	CASSQVLVAGDNEQFF
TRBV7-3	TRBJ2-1	CASSFTGQGWDEQFF
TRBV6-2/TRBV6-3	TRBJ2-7	CASSYVDRGFEQYF
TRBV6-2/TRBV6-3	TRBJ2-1	CASTPKGEGFYNEQFF
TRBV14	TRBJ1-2	CASSPDMNYGYTF
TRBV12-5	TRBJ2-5	CASGLVEEGPVKTQYF
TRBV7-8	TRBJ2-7	CASSLKEEEGCDRYF
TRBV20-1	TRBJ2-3	CSARDLWLAGATDTQYF
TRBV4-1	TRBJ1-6	CASSQGRQEYNSPLHF
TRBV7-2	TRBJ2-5	CASSLEGPSGYQETQYF
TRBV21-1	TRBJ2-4	CASSKEDVLAATHKNIQYF
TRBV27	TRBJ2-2	CASSLLSPGADTGELFF
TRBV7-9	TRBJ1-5	CASSSAPETNNQPQHF
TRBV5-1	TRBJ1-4	CASSFLSQTNEKLFF
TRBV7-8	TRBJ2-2	CASSFLDRRNTGELFF
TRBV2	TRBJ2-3	CASSESRRELADTQYF
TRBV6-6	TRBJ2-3	CASLLYSTDTQYF
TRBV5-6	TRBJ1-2	CASSLEGIENGYTF
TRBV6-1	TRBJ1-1	CASSAGVAEAFF
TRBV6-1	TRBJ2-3	CAGSVRADPDTQYF
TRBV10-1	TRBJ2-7	CASSQARGGTYEQYF
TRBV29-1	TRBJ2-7	CSVEVSNSYEQYF
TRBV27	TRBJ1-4	CASCQDGDRTNEKLFF
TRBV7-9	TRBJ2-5	CASSPWVGGTETQYF
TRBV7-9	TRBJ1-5	CASSLAGFSNQPQHF